Each of the 20 T cell receptor beta chains below was sequenced from the same sample in a study of blood T cell repertoires in COVID-19. Some clones are missing from TCRdb's copy, which holds only in-frame ones; the method was immunoSEQ multiplex PCR. This table holds fewer than 300,000 clones, around four fifths found once. Input material: peripheral blood. The receptors stem from a woman between 65 and 79 years old with active or convalescent COVID-19.

The CDR3, as DNA: TGTGCCTGGAGTACACGGGGGACTAGCGGGAACTACGAGCAGTACTTC. Translation: CAWSTRGTSGNYEQYF. This chain uses TRBV30 with TRBJ2-7; 13 bases fit TRBD2. Germline V gene data show CDR1 as GTSNPN and CDR2 as SVGIG (reference sequence). The junction had 7 bases not matched to a gene; V was cut back by 2 bases and J by 3 bases. The CDR3 runs 16 residues.

The rearrangement links TRBV4-1 to TRBJ2-3, with TRBD2 matching over 7 bases. V trimming: 0 bases; J trimming: 4 bases; junction bases outside the gene matches: 4. There are 15 residues in the CDR3. The V gene's germline CDR1 is MGHRA and CDR2 YSYEKL. As DNA, the CDR3 is TGCGCCAGCAGCCAAGATCCCACTAGCGCAGATACGCAGTATTTT. The encoded protein is CASSQDPTSADTQYF.

J is TRBJ2-6 and V is TRBV5-1; 8 bases align to TRBD1. Per germline, CDR1 SGHRS and CDR2 YFSETQ. CDR3 length: 18 amino acids. Unmatched junction bases numbered 7, after V lost 0 bases and J lost 2 bases. CDR3 amino acids: CASSLEYRGWPGANVLTF. The CDR3 bases are TGCGCCAGCAGCTTGGAGTACAGGGGGTGGCCTGGGGCCAACGTCCTGACTTTC.

The J gene is TRBJ2-7, the V gene TRBV7-6; 9 nucleotides line up with TRBD1. Trimming took 3 bases from V and 4 from J; bases not matched to a gene: 1. The CDR3 sequence is 13 residues long. Germline assignment: CDR1 SGHVS and CDR2 FNYEAQ. The CDR3 loop reads CASSLDRGYEQYF. CDR3 bases: TGTGCCAGCAGCTTGGACAGGGGATACGAGCAGTACTTC.

The chain couples TRBV11-2 to TRBJ2-7; TRBD2 aligns across 10 bases. Germline values: CDR1 SGHAT, CDR2 FQNNGV. This CDR3 has 15 residues. The V and J ends lost 5 bases and 3 bases, in that order; junction bases with no gene match: 7. CDR3 bases: TGTGCCAGCAGCCCACGGACTAGCGGTGGCTACGAGCAGTACTTC. Protein sequence: CASSPRTSGGYEQYF.

V is TRBV19 and J is TRBJ2-2, with 10 positions matching TRBD1. V gave up 10 bases and J gave up 5 bases; unmatched junction bases: 7. This CDR3 contains 14 residues. Germline V gene sequence: CDR1 LNHDA, CDR2 SQIVND (reference sequence). The CDR3 DNA reads as TGTGCCACGCGAAGGACAGGGGGAACCGGGGAGCTGTTTTTT. Protein product: CATRRTGGTGELFF.

This clone is a singleton in its sample. The chain has TRBV5-1 and TRBJ2-5; weak D call: TRBD2 (5 bases). CDR1 SGHRS and CDR2 YFSETQ come from the germline V gene. The CDR3 spans 15 residues. The ends were cut back, 1 base at V and 1 base at J, with 11 bases in the middle. CDR3 loop: CASSLFPDFQETQYF. The DNA for the CDR3 is TGCGCCAGCAGCTTGTTCCCGGACTTCCAAGAGACCCAGTACTTC.

The chain couples TRBV5-6 to TRBJ2-6, with a possible D match to TRBD2 (6 bases). This CDR3 contains 16 residues. The germline gives CDR1 SGHDT, CDR2 YYEEEE. The germline V and J ends were trimmed by 4 bases and 2 bases, with 13 bases remaining between them. CDR3 amino acids: CASSPNWGAGANVLTF. DNA of the CDR3: TGTGCCAGCAGCCCCAATTGGGGGGCTGGGGCCAACGTCCTGACTTTC.

The CDR3 region has the DNA TGTGCCAGCAGCGTCAGCGCTAGCTCCTATAATTCACCCCTCCACTTT. Translated, it gives CASSVSASSYNSPLHF. The V call is TRBV9, the J call TRBJ1-6; D uncertain. Germline lookup yields CDR1 SGDLS and CDR2 YYNGEE. The CDR3 has 16 residues. With 2 bases removed from V and 0 bases from J, the gap between germline ends came to 9 bases.

The V gene is TRBV4-1, the J gene TRBJ2-7, with a weak D call TRBD2 (6 bases). With 4 bases removed from V and 6 bases from J, the gap between germline ends came to 16 bases. This CDR3 has 14 amino acids. Per the germline V gene, CDR1 is MGHRA and CDR2 is YSYEKL. CDR3 region: CASSPVRQGGEQYF. The CDR3, as DNA: TGCGCCAGCAGCCCGGTTCGGCAGGGAGGCGAGCAGTACTTC.

This clone has only a few counts. The chain links TRBV21-1 to TRBJ2-1; no check of the table's D call, TRBD2, against the DNA was made. TRBV21-1 is reported as a pseudogene. CDR3 length: 14 amino acids. CDR3 nucleotide sequence: TGTGCCAGCAGCTCCCGACTAGCGGACAATGAGCAGTTCTTC. This translates into CASSSRLADNEQFF.

This chain joins TRBV27 and TRBJ2-3, with 7 bases matching TRBD2. The germline V gene encodes CDR1 MNHEY and CDR2 SMNVEV (reference sequence). CDR3 length equals 17 residues. Trimming took 6 bases from V and 1 from J; bases not matched to a gene: 13. For the CDR3, the DNA is TGTGCCAGCAGCCGCTTACCCCGGGACTACGGCACAGATACGCAGTATTTT. As protein: CASSRLPRDYGTDTQYF.

This clone was recorded a few times. The genes are TRBV2 and TRBJ1-1, with no clear D. The V end lost 4 bases, the J end lost 1 base, and 10 bases lay between the germline ends. Germline V lookup: CDR1 SNHLY, CDR2 FYNNEI. The CDR3 runs 14 residues. CDR3 DNA sequence: TGTGCCAGCAGTGTTGCAGTAACGAACACTGAAGCTTTCTTT. This sequence encodes CASSVAVTNTEAFF.

This clone was detected only a few times. The V call is TRBV7-2, the J call TRBJ1-2; 8 bases are a match to TRBD1. The length of the CDR3 is 15 residues. Germline CDR1 SGHTA, CDR2 FQGNSA. J was trimmed by 7 bases and V by 0 bases; bases with no gene match: 7. CDR3 nucleotide sequence: TGTGCCAGCAGCTTAGCAGGGGTGGACAGGGCTGGCTACACCTTC. It translates to CASSLAGVDRAGYTF.

This clone was recorded a few times. The chain uses TRBV6-5 and TRBJ1-5, with D perhaps TRBD1 (5 bases). Germline-derived CDR1 and CDR2 are MNHEY and SVGAGI. Deletions cut 6 bases from V and 2 bases from J, with 14 bases between. This CDR3 spans 15 amino acids. The CDR3 DNA follows: TGTGCCAGCAGGCTACAGGTACAAGGCAATCAGCCCCAGCATTTT. This sequence encodes CASRLQVQGNQPQHF.

The chain is built from TRBV2 and TRBJ2-3, with D maybe TRBD2 (7 bases). The CDR3 consists of 15 residues. Trimming pared 6 bases from V and 4 bases from J, leaving 17 bases between. Germline lookup yields CDR1 SNHLY and CDR2 FYNNEI. The CDR3 loop reads CASSLGGPIADTQYF. The CDR3 nucleotides read TGTGCCAGCAGCCTGGGGGGGCCGATCGCAGATACGCAGTATTTT. The whole variable domain, remainder taken from reference TRBV2 and TRBJ2-3, is EPEVTQTPSHQVTQMGQEVILRCVPISNHLYFYWYRQILGQKVEFLVSFYNNEISEKSEIFDDQFSVERPDGSNFTLKIRSTKLEDSAMYFCASSLGGPIADTQYFGPGTRLTVL.

This chain links TRBV2 with TRBJ1-2; 7 nucleotides agree with TRBD1. The V gene's germline CDR1 is SNHLY and CDR2 FYNNEI. The V gene end was trimmed by 5 bases and the J gene end by 0 bases; junction bases not matched to a gene: 6. This CDR3 is 15 amino acids long. The CDR3 sequence is CASSPNRGPNYGYTF. The CDR3 nucleotides are TGTGCCAGCAGTCCTAACAGGGGACCTAACTATGGCTACACCTTC.

This chain uses TRBV5-1 with TRBJ2-3; D is undetermined. Germline CDR1 and CDR2: SGHRS and YFSETQ. The length of the CDR3 is 15 residues. Trimming left V 1 base short and J 0 bases short, with 9 bases between. The CDR3 is CASSLNVASTDTQYF. Written as DNA, the CDR3 is TGCGCCAGCAGCTTGAACGTAGCTAGCACAGATACGCAGTATTTT.

The chain links TRBV3-1 (or the pseudogene TRBV3-2) to TRBJ2-3, with D maybe TRBD2 (7 bases). Germline CDR1 is LGHDT and CDR2 is YNNKEL (reference sequence). CDR3 length: 16 amino acids. Trimming took off 4 bases at V and 1 base at J, with 15 bases between the two ends. The CDR3 DNA is TGTGCCAGCAGCCTTTCGAAGGGGGGGGGCACAGATACGCAGTATTTT. Encoded protein: CASSLSKGGGTDTQYF.

In its sample, this clone was seen a few times. This chain connects TRBV19 to TRBJ2-5; 10 bases match TRBD1. Per germline, CDR1 LNHDA and CDR2 SQIVND (reference sequence). Trimming removed 4 bases from V and 1 base from J; junction bases left unmatched: 0. CDR3 length: 14 amino acids. The CDR3 DNA reads TGTGCCAGTAGTAGGGACAGGGGCCAAGAGACCCAGTACTTC. It yields the protein CASSRDRGQETQYF. The full variable domain, with the rest looked up from reference TRBV19 and TRBJ2-5, is DGGITQSPKYLFRKEGQNVTLSCEQNLNHDAMYWYRQDPGQGLRLIYYSQIVNDFQKGDIAEGYSVSREKKESFPLTVTSAQKNPTAFYLCASSRDRGQETQYFGPGTRLLVL.